This T cell receptor beta chain stems from a study of T cell repertoires in cytomegalovirus infection. MiXCR was run by TCRdb on the reads, yielding one entry per CDR3 protein. Here the sample spans around 77,000 distinct CDR3 sequences, roughly 20% being singletons. This clonotype has only a few counts. The antigen is not known. Study outcomes and limitations: In two of eight donors, the top clonotype was HLA-C-restricted CMV-specific.

V lost 0 bases, J lost 1 base, and 11 bases lay in between. This CDR3 is 16 amino acids long. Germline CDR1 is KGHSH and CDR2 is LQKENI. The sequences come from CD8+ T cells from cultured PBMCs, collected from culture after CMV antigen stimulation. The genes are TRBV18 and TRBJ2-3; D is ambiguous. The TCR originated in a human donor in good health (CMV status not recorded). Some clones in this sample may be carry-over from other donors' samples. The CDR3 nucleotides read TGTGCCAGCTCACCACCATCCGGTCTACGCACAGATACGCAGTATTTT. It specifies CASSPPSGLRTDTQYF. The full variable domain, rest sourced from reference TRBV18 and TRBJ2-3, is NAGVMQNPRHLVRRRGQEARLRCSPMKGHSHVYWYRQLPEEGLKFMVYLQKENIIDESGMPKERFSAEFPKEGPSILRIQQVVRGDSAAYFCASSPPSGLRTDTQYFGPGTRLTVL.